The 10 T cell receptor beta chains in this list originate from one sample, sequenced in a study of T cells after posttransplantation cyclophosphamide. Sampled 1 year posttransplant, controls received myeloablative marrow transplants, methotrexate and a calcineurin inhibitor. Assay used: immunoSEQ multiplex PCR; TCRdb lists only in-frame clones, some missing. Among 8,000 to 10,000 clones, 89% were seen once, and the ten largest hold 4.2%. Sample: PBMCs, taken about 67 weeks after allogeneic stem cell transplant with calcineurin inhibitor and methotrexate. These receptors were obtained from a male patient aged 50 to 60 who received an allogeneic stem cell transplant from an unrelated donor, was CMV-positive, and had chronic GVHD only. Some T cells may be graft donor cells.

This sequence joins TRBV27 and TRBJ1-6; D not resolved. Germline CDR1 is MNHEY and CDR2 is SMNVEV (reference sequence). V gave up 6 bases and J gave up 7 bases, with 7 bases separating them. This CDR3 region has 12 residues. CDR3 nucleotide sequence: TGTGCCAGCAGATATCAGAATTCACCCCTCCACTTT. This encodes CASRYQNSPLHF.

This sequence joins TRBV5-4 and TRBJ2-1; D perhaps matches TRBD1 (5 bases). The CDR3 loop spans 14 amino acids. Germline assignment: CDR1 SGHNT and CDR2 YYREEE (reference sequence). V gave up 1 base and J gave up 0 bases, with 5 bases separating them. CDR3 nucleotides: TGTGCCAGCAGCTTGACAGGCTCCTACAATGAGCAGTTCTTC. Residues: CASSLTGSYNEQFF.

In regard to this clone: The identical CDR3 is also encoded by other nucleotide sequences in the sample. The CDR3, as DNA: TGTGCCAGCAGCTCACTGGGGCCAAATACTGAAGCTTTCTTT. Protein product: CASSSLGPNTEAFF. The V and J genes are TRBV7-3 and TRBJ1-1, with D possibly TRBD1 on 5 matching bases. The V and J ends lost 4 bases and 5 bases respectively, with 14 bases between them. This CDR3 region has 14 residues. CDR1 is SGHTA, CDR2 FQGTGA, per germline.

This chain connects TRBV27 to TRBJ2-5; 7 nucleotides agree with TRBD1. V shed 8 bases and J 5 bases; nucleotides not matched to a gene: 17. Germline assignment: CDR1 MNHEY and CDR2 SMNVEV (reference sequence). The CDR3 contains 16 residues. This CDR3 is CASGRRSGGRGETQYF. Here the CDR3 DNA reads TGTGCCAGCGGAAGGCGATCAGGGGGTCGAGGGGAGACCCAGTACTTC.

The J gene is TRBJ2-5, the V gene TRBV7-9, with D tentatively TRBD1 (6 bases). CDR1 is SEHNR and CDR2 is FQNEAQ in the germline V gene (reference sequence). This CDR3 contains 14 residues. The ends were cut back, 6 bases at V and 4 bases at J, with 15 bases in the middle. CDR3 region: CASSRIKGVETQYF. In DNA, the CDR3 is TGTGCCAGCAGTAGAATTAAGGGGGTAGAGACCCAGTACTTC. Based on the CDR3 plus reference TRBV7-9 and TRBJ2-5, the full variable domain is DTGVSQNPRHKITKRGQNVTFRCDPISEHNRLYWYRQTLGQGPEFLTYFQNEAQLEKSRLLSDRFSAERPKGSFSTLEIQRTEQGDSAMYLCASSRIKGVETQYFGPGTRLLVL.

The chain is built from TRBV5-6 and TRBJ2-7; a weak D match, TRBD2 (6 bases). Between the trimmed V and J ends, which lost 4 bases and 5 bases, there was a span of 13 bases. The CDR3 has 13 residues. Per germline, CDR1 SGHDT and CDR2 YYEEEE. The CDR3 loop is CASSGWRVDEQYF. The CDR3 DNA follows: TGTGCCAGCAGCGGATGGAGGGTGGACGAGCAGTACTTC. Complete variable domain (other parts from reference TRBV5-6 and TRBJ2-7): DAGVTQSPTHLIKTRGQQVTLRCSPKSGHDTVSWYQQALGQGPQFIFQYYEEEERQRGNFPDRFSGHQFPNYSSELNVNALLLGDSALYLCASSGWRVDEQYFGPGTRLTVT.

The chain links TRBV2 to TRBJ2-7; D unresolved. Trimming removed 3 bases from V and 5 bases from J, with 8 bases in between. CDR1 SNHLY and CDR2 FYNNEI come from the germline V gene. The CDR3 extends over 12 amino acids. As DNA, the CDR3 is TGTGCCAGCAGTGAGTTAGTCGACGAGCAGTACTTC. It encodes CASSELVDEQYF. The full variable domain, its missing parts supplied by reference TRBV2 and TRBJ2-7, is EPEVTQTPSHQVTQMGQEVILRCVPISNHLYFYWYRQILGQKVEFLVSFYNNEISEKSEIFDDQFSVERPDGSNFTLKIRSTKLEDSAMYFCASSELVDEQYFGPGTRLTVT.

This clone was detected once. The chain joins TRBV7-6 to TRBJ2-3, with a tentative D call TRBD1 (6 bases). The V gene's germline CDR1 is SGHVS and CDR2 FNYEAQ. The V and J ends lost 4 bases and 0 bases respectively, with 14 bases between them. The CDR3 loop spans 16 amino acids. CDR3 nucleotide sequence: TGTGCCAGCAGCTCCGGTGGGGGCACCAGCACAGATACGCAGTATTTT. Translated, it gives CASSSGGGTSTDTQYF.

The chain uses TRBV9 and TRBJ2-7, with a tentative D call TRBD2 (5 bases). The V end was cut by 0 bases, the J end by 7 bases, with 17 bases between. CDR1 SGDLS and CDR2 YYNGEE come from the germline V gene. CDR3 length: 15 amino acids. The DNA of the CDR3 is TGTGCCAGCAGCGTAGAAGGCAGCGGCTATCAAGAGCAGTACTTC. It encodes CASSVEGSGYQEQYF.

V gene TRBV9 combines with J gene TRBJ1-2; D is uncertain. Trimming pared 3 bases from V and 11 bases from J, leaving 14 bases between. This CDR3 spans 12 amino acids. Germline V gene sequence: CDR1 SGDLS, CDR2 YYNGEE. This CDR3 reads CASSAEEGRYTF. As DNA, the CDR3 is TGTGCCAGCAGCGCCGAGGAGGGCAGGTACACCTTC.